This TCR beta chain was recovered during a study of CD8+CD57+ T cells in acquired aplastic anemia. As for the study in general: Sorted cells (CD4+ and CD8+) yielded DNA amounts that averaged about 3.1 ug. Study observations and caveats: The same twenty-nine CD8+ CDR3 sequences occurred in patients and in controls.

Only patients with CD8+CD57+ cell expansion on flow cytometry were chosen for sequencing. Template material for TCR beta VDJ and CDR3 profiling consisted of genomic DNA. Each CDR3 protein is one row after TCRdb ran MiXCR on the reads. The table records under 350,000 distinct CDR3 sequences, roughly 61% of them present only once. There are 14 residues in the CDR3. CDR1 is KGHSH, CDR2 LQKENI, per germline. The V end was cut by 6 bases, the J end by 0 bases, with 12 bases between. There are many counts of this clonotype. Its target is unknown. The sequenced sample was sorted CD4+, CD8+, or CD8+CD57+ T cells (not recorded which) from PBMCs. This chain connects TRBV18 to TRBJ2-7; no firm D call. This receptor was identified in a human donor with aplastic anemia. Here the CDR3 reads CASSSDSSSYEQYF. The CDR3 nucleotides are TGTGCCAGCTCCTCCGACTCGAGCTCCTACGAGCAGTACTTC.